Sequencing of this T cell receptor (beta chain) was carried out in a study of shared clonotypes between healthy human individuals (dated by TCRdb to 2018 to 2020). Study-level background: The cohort included three men and a couple of women between 18 and 49 years of age. For each donor, three plates each were used for CD4 naive and CD4 memory, two plates were used for CD8 naive, and one plate was used for CD8 memory. To estimate repertoire size and how much clonotypes are shared between individuals, the study performed deep sequencing of blood TCR repertoires from roughly five healthy adults. Libraries were prepared and TCR repertoires were sequenced by different laboratories using diverse techniques, in order to increase sequencing depth and limit assay-specific biases. Leukapheresis yielded between about 0.85 and 9 billion PBMCs per donor.

The CDR3 contains 14 residues, cysteine and phenylalanine counted. Only CDR3 DNA remains: 42 bases, in frame from the first base. The junction shows trimming of 0 bases on V and 4 bases on J, plus 9 bases between the germline ends. CDR1 SGHRS and CDR2 YFSETQ are derived from the germline V gene. Healthy HIV-negative adults with no recently reported acute infections or vaccinations were included as donors. Every donor was a Caucasian adult residing in Nashville, Tennessee, USA. CD4+ T cells were enriched by magnetic negative selection; naive cells were then positively selected on CD45RA, and the negative fraction formed the memory subset. After blood collection by leukapheresis, PBMCs were isolated using Ficoll-Histopaque density gradient centrifugation and then cryopreserved in the vapor phase of liquid nitrogen. Analytical flow cytometry was used to check the purity and quantity of every magnetically sorted T cell population. Genomic DNA was isolated from each sorted fraction and quantified by UV absorbance on a Nanodrop 2000c.

The investigation overall reported the following: Rarefaction of sorted-subset datasets indicated incomplete sequencing despite the large sequencing depth. Larger estimated clonotype richness was generally found for naive subsets than for memory subsets. Higher generation probabilities were observed for clonotypes shared by all four sorted-subset donors than for non-shared clonotypes. Only blood was sampled, and tissue TCR repertoires likely differ from those in blood. About 5% of naive CD4, more than 3% of naive CD8, about 2.1% of memory CD4, and about 0.4% of memory CD8 clonotypes were shared across several donors. Based on pairwise subsampling, the degree of clonotype sharing among donors was expected to be affected by sequencing depth. Because the study included only a small number of donors, the genetic and exposure-history diversity represented was limited.

In regard to this clone: Its recognized antigen is unknown. Per-base qualities were not stored, and no clone one base away is much larger.

Using the deep immunoSEQ assay, TCR CDR3 regions were amplified from genomic DNA by multiplex PCR. Extracted genomic DNA from each cell subset was spread evenly across all wells of several immunoSEQ 96-well plates, with each plate serving as a replicate. For sorted subsets, each replicate PCR was loaded with 200 ng genomic DNA, equivalent to some 27,000 T cell genomes. Purified libraries were quantified with a Qubit 3.0 fluorometer, sized on a Bioanalyzer 2100, and re-quantified with the KAPA Library Quantification kit. A separate single-read 150-cycle Illumina NextSeq 550 flow cell was used to sequence each immunoSEQ 96-well plate. In the authors' own workflow: Because the immunoSEQ output included only junctional sequences and no quality scores, the filtering could not be the same as the filtering used for full-length reads. To assign V/J genes and CDR3, sequences were annotated against IMGT germline references using PyIR, a Python wrapper for IgBLAST v1.9. Reads with weak V/J assignments (E-value above 1e-6), missing CDR3, stop codons, out-of-frame junctions, or ambiguous translated residues were removed. V3J clonotypes were defined as sequences sharing an identical inferred V gene, J gene, and CDR3 amino acid sequence. Percentage overlap between repertoires was calculated by dividing the number of shared unique clonotypes by the size of the smaller repertoire. RTK rarefaction, the Chao1 estimator, and Recon v2.1 estimates of unobserved clonotypes were used to assess repertoire richness. Generation probabilities for all TCRbeta clonotypes obtained by the gDNA method from a few donors were computed using OLGA. TCRdb obtained this table from immuneACCESS and retained in-frame rearrangements with V and J assigned. These tables miss some clones; where compared with another copy, unresolved V genes account for less than half of the shortfall, and the remainder is unexplained. V, J and clone size reflect that table, while D and trimming were determined from the DNA. The sample table holds some 1.5 million clones, of which around 97% were seen once. Roughly 1.2% of the sample goes to the ten largest clones.

The chain is encoded by TRBV5-1 joined to TRBJ2-3; a confident D gene designation cannot be given. This clonotype was obtained from a man aged 25-40 years in good health. The material sequenced was naive CD4+ T cells sorted from blood. This sample's cell subset or site label indicates: CD45RA+ positively selected. The nucleotide sequence is TGCGCCAGCAGCTTGGTAAAGCAAGCAGATACGCAGTATTTT. Its protein product is CASSLVKQADTQYF. When the CDR3 is completed using the reference TRBV5-1 and TRBJ2-3 genes on either side, the full variable domain is KAGVTQTPRYLIKTRGQQVTLSCSPISGHRSVSWYQQTPGQGLQFLFEYFSETQRNKGNFPGRFSGRQFSNSRSEMNVSTLELGDSALYLCASSLVKQADTQYFGPGTRLTVL.